The sequence of this T cell receptor (beta chain) was determined in a study of T cell repertoires in cytomegalovirus infection. TCRdb re-called the reads through MiXCR, storing one row per CDR3 protein. The sample carries about 900,000 distinct CDR3 sequences, approximately 31% recorded once. V was trimmed by 3 bases and J by 2 bases, leaving 8 bases between them. In germline, CDR1 is MNHEY, CDR2 SVGEGT. This CDR3 is 14 amino acids long. With regard to this clonotype: Its antigen is undetermined.

The sequence was collected from a human donor in good health (CMV status not recorded). Some clones in this sample may be carry-over from other donors' samples. The starting material was cultured CD8+ T cells from PBMCs, obtained from culture after CMV antigen stimulation. The V gene is TRBV6-2 or TRBV6-3, the J gene TRBJ2-1; D not certain. CDR3 sequence: CASSYVAAYNEQFF. CDR3 DNA: TGTGCCAGCAGTTATGTAGCCGCCTACAATGAGCAGTTCTTC.